This TCR beta chain was recorded in a study of T cell responses to AZD1222 COVID-19 vaccine. Study findings and constraints: It was only a handful of AZD1222 recipients who were seropositive at baseline. CD4 TCRs associated with vaccination spanned spike, dominating at 160-218 and 743-854. Two AZD1222 doses significantly raised spike-specific TCR breadth and depth over controls.

The germline gives CDR1 SGHNT, CDR2 YENEEA. Trimming removed 3 bases at V and 4 bases at J, with 6 bases between. This CDR3 has 12 amino acids. This table comes from immunoSEQ multiplex PCR, and its TCRdb copy is limited to in-frame clones, with some not included. Of approximately 140,000 clones in the sample, about 90% were seen once. With regard to this clone: The antigen is undetermined.

The chain couples TRBV11-3 to TRBJ1-1, with unresolved D. The sample here was peripheral blood, taken 28 days after the second AZD1222 dose. The TCR comes from an adult who received the AZD1222 COVID-19 vaccine. The CDR3 spells CASSFHGTEAFF. CDR3 sequence (DNA): TGTGCCAGCAGCTTCCATGGCACTGAAGCTTTCTTT.